This entry lists 22 T cell receptor beta chains sequenced from one sample in a study of blood T cell repertoires in COVID-19. TCRdb's copy holds only in-frame clones and misses some; the assay was immunoSEQ multiplex PCR. The sample lists some 320,000 clones; 90% were seen once. The sequencing sample was made of PBMCs or T cells enriched from blood (not recorded which). Source of these receptors: a man between 60 and 75 years old who had recovered from COVID-19.

This chain uses TRBV5-1 with TRBJ1-2; 7 bases are a match to TRBD1. The CDR3 is made up of 16 amino acids. The V segment lost 5 bases and the J segment 2 bases; nucleotides outside the gene matches: 12. Germline assignment: CDR1 SGHRS and CDR2 YFSETQ. CDR3 loop: CASRTGTETINYGYTF. The CDR3 region has the DNA TGCGCCAGCAGGACCGGGACAGAAACCATAAACTATGGCTACACCTTC.

This chain uses TRBV7-9 with TRBJ2-1, with 7 bases matching TRBD1. The CDR3 has 15 amino acids. The V segment lost 5 bases and the J segment 6 bases; nucleotides outside the gene matches: 10. The germline V gene encodes CDR1 SEHNR and CDR2 FQNEAQ (reference sequence). This chain's CDR3 is CASSTRQGGGNEQFF. The CDR3 region has the DNA TGTGCCAGCAGCACGCGACAGGGCGGCGGCAATGAGCAGTTCTTC. The full variable domain, rest sourced from reference TRBV7-9 and TRBJ2-1, is DTGVSQNPRHKITKRGQNVTFRCDPISEHNRLYWYRQTLGQGPEFLTYFQNEAQLEKSRLLSDRFSAERPKGSFSTLEIQRTEQGDSAMYLCASSTRQGGGNEQFFGPGTRLTVL.

The chain is built from TRBV5-5 and TRBJ2-6; 7 nucleotides match TRBD1. CDR3 size: 17 residues. Germline V gene lookup returns CDR1 SGHKS and CDR2 YYEKEE (reference sequence). J gave up 2 bases and V 0 bases, and 5 bases lay outside the gene matches. This CDR3 is CASSLALDRAGANVLTF. As DNA, the CDR3 is TGTGCCAGCAGCTTGGCCCTAGACAGGGCTGGGGCCAACGTCCTGACTTTC.

About this clone itself: This same CDR3 is encoded by further DNA sequences in the sample. The rearrangement joins TRBV5-1 to TRBJ2-7; TRBD2 aligns across 13 bases. V dropped 4 bases and J dropped 2; count of bases not matched to a gene: 3. Germline V gives CDR1 SGHRS, CDR2 YFSETQ. CDR3 length: 15 residues. As DNA, the CDR3 is TGCGCCAGCAGCCTCGGGACTAGCGGGACCTACGAGCAGTACTTC. Its translation: CASSLGTSGTYEQYF.

This CDR3 reads CASSLGTAPNQPQHF. CDR3 nucleotide sequence: TGTGCCAGCAGTTTAGGTACAGCCCCCAATCAGCCCCAGCATTTT. The chain is built from TRBV27 and TRBJ1-5; D ambiguous. Germline CDR1 is MNHEY and CDR2 is SMNVEV (reference sequence). The CDR3 runs to 15 residues. V was trimmed by 2 bases and J by 3 bases, leaving 11 bases between them.

The chain has TRBV11-3 and TRBJ2-2; D perhaps matches TRBD2 (6 bases). The CDR3 is 16 amino acids. CDR1 is SGHNT and CDR2 is YENEEA in the germline V gene. Trimming left V 6 bases short and J 4 bases short, with 18 bases between. This CDR3 reads CASSWAGPRGTGELFF. The CDR3 DNA follows: TGTGCCAGCAGTTGGGCGGGACCCCGGGGCACCGGGGAGCTGTTTTTT.

The genes are TRBV15 and TRBJ1-5; the D is unclear. The CDR3 is 14 amino acids. CDR1 LNHNV and CDR2 YYDKDF come from the germline V gene (reference sequence). The V and J ends lost 0 bases and 9 bases respectively, with 12 bases between them. This chain's CDR3 is CATSRDQTSRPQHF. The CDR3 nucleotides are TGTGCCACCAGCAGAGATCAAACATCTCGGCCCCAGCATTTT.

This chain joins TRBV11-3 and TRBJ1-2; D might be TRBD1 (6 bases). This CDR3 has 15 amino acids. Trimming removed 0 bases from V and 8 bases from J, with 16 bases in between. Germline-derived CDR1 and CDR2 are SGHNT and YENEEA. In nucleotides, the CDR3 is TGTGCCAGCAGCTTAGATAGTGCGGGGGCGCGAGGCTACACCTTC. Its translation is CASSLDSAGARGYTF.

The rearrangement links TRBV27 to TRBJ2-5; 8 bases line up with TRBD2. There are 12 residues in the CDR3. CDR1 MNHEY and CDR2 SMNVEV come from the germline V gene (reference sequence). With V trimmed by 3 bases and J by 9 bases, 3 bases remained unmatched. For the CDR3, the DNA is TGTGCCAGCAGTTTCCCGCGGGGGGCCCAGTACTTC. Translation: CASSFPRGAQYF.

V is TRBV15 and J is TRBJ1-5; a possible D gene is TRBD1 (6 bases). Trimming removed 2 bases at V and 1 base at J, with 9 bases between. The length of the CDR3 is 15 residues. Germline V gene data show CDR1 as LNHNV and CDR2 as YYDKDF (reference sequence). The CDR3 reads CATSRHRESNQPQHF. CDR3 DNA sequence: TGTGCCACCAGCAGACACAGGGAAAGCAATCAGCCCCAGCATTTT.

The V gene is TRBV6-2 or TRBV6-3, the J gene TRBJ2-4; possible D gene TRBD2, 5 bases. V lost 6 bases and J 9 bases, leaving 15 bases between the germline ends. Germline V gives CDR1 MNHEY, CDR2 SVGEGT. The CDR3 covers 13 residues. The CDR3 reads CASSLGRRGIQYF. The CDR3 DNA is TGTGCCAGCAGCCTAGGGAGACGGGGCATTCAGTACTTC.

The CDR3, as DNA: TGTGCCAGTAATTGGGGCAGAGACGGCTACACCTTC. Translated: CASNWGRDGYTF. V and J are TRBV19 and TRBJ1-2; D is perhaps TRBD1 (5 bases). CDR1 is LNHDA, CDR2 SQIVND, per germline (reference sequence). Trimming cost V 7 bases and J 8 bases, with 14 bases left between them. This CDR3 region has 12 residues. Complete variable domain (other parts from reference TRBV19 and TRBJ1-2): DGGITQSPKYLFRKEGQNVTLSCEQNLNHDAMYWYRQDPGQGLRLIYYSQIVNDFQKGDIAEGYSVSREKKESFPLTVTSAQKNPTAFYLCASNWGRDGYTFGSGTRLTVV.

The J gene is TRBJ1-1, the V gene TRBV29-1; 8 bases map to TRBD1. The CDR3 is 14 amino acids. The germline CDR1 and CDR2 sequences are SQVTM and ANQGSEA. Trimming removed 0 bases from V and 10 bases from J; junction bases left unmatched: 10. The CDR3 sequence is CSVEDRQGARGAFF. The CDR3 nucleotides read TGCAGCGTTGAAGATCGGCAGGGGGCGCGAGGAGCTTTCTTT. The full variable domain, with the rest looked up from reference TRBV29-1 and TRBJ1-1, is SAVISQKPSRDICQRGTSLTIQCQVDSQVTMMFWYRQQPGQSLTLIATANQGSEATYESGFVIDKFPISRPNLTFSTLTVSNMSPEDSSIYLCSVEDRQGARGAFFGQGTRLTVV.

This clone was observed a few times. Other DNA sequences within the sample encode an identical CDR3. This chain uses TRBV19 with TRBJ2-7, with 8 bases identical to TRBD2. From germline, CDR1 is LNHDA and CDR2 SQIVND (reference sequence). Germline trimming cut 2 bases from V and 3 bases from J; bases unmatched to any gene: 3. The CDR3 covers 14 residues. CDR3 amino acids: CASSISSGSYEQYF. CDR3 DNA sequence: TGTGCCAGTAGTATATCCAGCGGGAGCTACGAGCAGTACTTC.

The V call is TRBV5-1, the J call TRBJ2-7; 7 bases line up with TRBD2. The trim removed 4 bases at V and 2 bases at J, leaving 12 bases unmatched. CDR1 is SGHRS, CDR2 YFSETQ, per germline. CDR3 length equals 16 residues. CDR3 sequence (DNA): TGCGCCAGCAGCGATGACCTTGCGGGAGACCCCTACGAGCAGTACTTC. This sequence encodes CASSDDLAGDPYEQYF.

The chain links TRBV9 to TRBJ1-1; D is unresolved. The CDR3 covers 13 residues. The V gene's germline CDR1 is SGDLS and CDR2 YYNGEE. Trimming removed 4 bases at V and 6 bases at J, with 13 bases between. CDR3 coding DNA: TGTGCCAGCAGCATTGACATATACGCTGAAGCTTTCTTT. The encoded protein is CASSIDIYAEAFF.

The rearrangement uses TRBV12-3 or TRBV12-4 and TRBJ1-1; D gene unclear. Trimming stripped 5 bases from V and 12 bases from J, with 16 bases between. The CDR3 consists of 12 residues. CDR3 protein: CASSTPGYGTFF. CDR3 in DNA: TGTGCCAGCAGTACCCCGGGGTATGGGACTTTCTTT.

This sequence joins TRBV4-1 and TRBJ2-1, with D maybe TRBD2 (6 bases). The CDR3 length is 16 residues. Deletions cut 4 bases from V and 2 bases from J, with 15 bases between. The germline V gene has CDR1 MGHRA and CDR2 YSYEKL. In DNA form, the CDR3 reads TGCGCCAGCAGCCCCGCCGGGTCGGGAGCCTACAATGAGCAGTTCTTC. Protein: CASSPAGSGAYNEQFF.

The rearrangement links TRBV11-2 to TRBJ1-4, with 12 nucleotides matching TRBD1. The CDR3 length is 15 residues. In germline, CDR1 is SGHAT, CDR2 FQNNGV. The junction had 7 bases not matched to a gene; V was cut back by 6 bases and J by 8 bases. The CDR3 DNA follows: TGTGCCAGCAGACAGGGGACAGGGGGCGGGGAAAAACTGTTTTTT. Translated: CASRQGTGGGEKLFF.

This clone was picked up a small number of times. The rearrangement uses TRBV5-1 and TRBJ2-2, with a possible D match to TRBD1 (6 bases). The CDR3 sequence is 15 residues long. Germline V lookup: CDR1 SGHRS, CDR2 YFSETQ. Between the trimmed V and J ends, which lost 4 bases and 1 base, there was a span of 11 bases. The CDR3 loop is CASSGGQRNTGELFF. CDR3 nucleotides: TGCGCCAGCAGCGGAGGACAGCGGAACACCGGGGAGCTGTTTTTT.

The V call is TRBV10-3, the J call TRBJ1-4; D uncertain. Germline lookup yields CDR1 ENHRY and CDR2 SYGVKD. V was clipped by 2 bases and J by 0 bases, with 4 bases between them. This CDR3 is built from 14 residues. The CDR3 reads CAISEIATNEKLFF. In DNA form, the CDR3 reads TGTGCCATCAGTGAGATAGCAACTAATGAAAAACTGTTTTTT.

The chain recombines TRBV6-2 or TRBV6-3 with TRBJ1-5, with D possibly TRBD1 on 5 matching bases. The V and J ends lost 6 bases and 2 bases respectively, with 17 bases between them. CDR1 is MNHEY, CDR2 SVGEGT, per germline. CDR3 length: 16 amino acids. CDR3 sequence (DNA): TGTGCCAGCAGCCATCCCTCCAGGGCGGGCAATCAGCCCCAGCATTTT. Residues: CASSHPSRAGNQPQHF.